A selection of T cell receptor beta chains follows, all from one sample in a study of cytomegalovirus exposure and HLA in healthy donors. Clones were read by immunoSEQ multiplex PCR, and TCRdb kept only the in-frame ones, dropping some. The table has fewer than 250,000 clones, roughly 76% seen once. The sample taken for sequencing was PBMCs. These receptors originate from a woman aged 25 to 39 in good health and CMV-seropositive. The CDR3 runs from the conserved cysteine through the conserved F or W. Not every row has a clone size; where given, it reads once, few, many or a size class.

NA	TRBV2	TRBJ2-1	CASSILAGPYNEQFF
NA	TRBV9	TRBJ1-2	CASSASFNYGYTF
once	TRBV30	TRBJ2-5	CAWSPVSGLAGSQETQYF
NA	TRBV2	TRBJ2-7	CASRPGLAGAYEQYF
once	TRBV7-3	TRBJ2-6	CASSLTSGLGANVLTF
NA	TRBV5-4	TRBJ1-6	CASSLGLQGNNSPLHF
NA	TRBV7-9	TRBJ2-3	CASSPDRERADTQYF
NA	TRBV29-1	TRBJ2-7	CSVRKAGSSYEQYF
NA	TRBV28	TRBJ1-5	CASSDSTGGYNQPQHF
NA	TRBV14	TRBJ1-2	CASTETGMDYTF
NA	TRBV5-6	TRBJ2-5	CASSLRMADSQETQYF
NA	TRBV7-8	TRBJ2-5	CASSLYRGYQETQYF
NA	TRBV5-1	TRBJ2-3	CATRKDSGADTQYF
NA	TRBV5-1	TRBJ2-1	CASSPDPRENNEQFF
NA	TRBV30	TRBJ1-1	CAFNSWTEAFF
NA	TRBV15	TRBJ1-2	CATSRGKGAYGYTF
NA	TRBV5-1	TRBJ2-1	CASPPGGGVEVEQFF
NA	TRBV29-1	TRBJ2-1	CSVVPSGRDYRSGEQFF
NA	TRBV19	TRBJ1-1	CASSPGGINTEAFF
NA	TRBV2	TRBJ2-3	CASNAGGRSTDTQYF
NA	TRBV5-1	TRBJ2-5	CASSFTGGETQYF
NA	TRBV5-1	TRBJ2-5	CASSRRGASQETQYF
once	TRBV10-3	TRBJ1-5	CAISETDRGNQPQHF
NA	TRBV5-4	TRBJ2-2	CASSLPSGTPGELFF
NA	TRBV6-5	TRBJ1-5	CASSYTYNQPQHF
NA	TRBV16	TRBJ1-5	CASSHKDRGGNQPQHF
NA	TRBV28	TRBJ1-4	CASNSGEKLFF
NA	TRBV9	TRBJ1-4	CASSNGGVREKLFF
NA	TRBV19	TRBJ1-5	CASSPSPGQARNQPQHF
NA	TRBV28	TRBJ1-2	CASSLRDSFYGYTF
NA	TRBV6-1	TRBJ1-5	CASSEAYRGLNQPQHF
NA	TRBV27	TRBJ1-6	CASSLRQSNSPLHF
NA	TRBV28	TRBJ2-5	CASSLMAAEVGETQYF
few	TRBV2	TRBJ2-2	CASRRTFNTGELFF
NA	TRBV5-4	TRBJ1-2	CASSLDRGPEGGYTF
NA	TRBV29-1	TRBJ2-2	CSVLPGQGPKLNTGELFF
NA	TRBV18	TRBJ1-1	CASSPPDRVAFF
NA	TRBV19	TRBJ2-1	CASSIRRTGEFEQFF
NA	TRBV7-2	TRBJ2-1	CASSFTSENRVEQFF
NA	TRBV14	TRBJ2-3	CASSPGANTDTQYF
NA	TRBV6-5	TRBJ2-3	CASRDFSTDTQYF
NA	TRBV5-6	TRBJ1-2	CASRGGSDGYTF
once	TRBV5-4	TRBJ2-5	CASSLGVQETQYF
NA	TRBV10-3	TRBJ2-5	CAISSGEGTQYF
NA	TRBV5-1	TRBJ2-2	CASSLTRVDTGELFF
NA	TRBV28	TRBJ2-7	CASRNRPRGMGEQYF
NA	TRBV18	TRBJ1-5	CASSPPGQGASNQPQHF
NA	TRBV5-1	TRBJ2-7	CASSVGTASAYEQYF
few	TRBV30	TRBJ1-3	CAWNVPAAGNTIYF
NA	TRBV29-1	TRBJ1-2	CSVVDRENDYGYTF
NA	TRBV27	TRBJ2-2	CASSFHRTGPNTGELFF
once	TRBV4-2	TRBJ1-2	CASSRRDRGQSYGYTF
NA	TRBV7-9	TRBJ1-2	CASSVQGENYGYTF
NA	TRBV28	TRBJ1-4	CASSLHTGAGAKKKLFF
NA	TRBV4-3	TRBJ1-3	CASSQGQGAGNTIYF
NA	TRBV28	TRBJ1-2	CASTTLGRSWFYGYTF
NA	TRBV6-1	TRBJ1-1	CASRRTGGTTEAFF
NA	TRBV21-1	TRBJ2-7	CASRRGPLAAYEQYF
NA	TRBV5-6	TRBJ1-5	CASSLWTGGEGNQPQHF